The entry below gives a single T cell receptor beta chain sequence along with its context. These data originate in a study of radiation and T cells in renal cell carcinoma. Noted time point: blood 4 weeks post-SBRT, at nephrectomy. Treatment given: 15 Gy SBRT to primary tumor, nephrectomy 4 weeks later. Nephrectomy followed 15 Gy stereotactic body radiation by 4 weeks. Serial blood draws occurred at baseline and 2 and 4 weeks post-SBRT. The CDR3 length is 15 residues. Trimming removed 7 bases from V and 6 bases from J, with 19 bases in between. From germline, CDR1 is MDHEN and CDR2 SYDVKM. Measured with immunoSEQ multiplex PCR; TCRdb has only the in-frame clones, and not every one. The table records over 120,000 clones, 70% to 90% of them present only once.

The V and J genes are TRBV28 and TRBJ1-5, with D uncertain. The material was blood, obtained from a patient whose treatment included radiotherapy and nephrectomy. This TCR was recovered from a woman in her forties or fifties with renal cell carcinoma. In DNA, the CDR3 is TGTGCCAGCACCCCATACCCGGGCTCGGGTCAGCCCCAGCATTTT. Translated: CASTPYPGSGQPQHF.